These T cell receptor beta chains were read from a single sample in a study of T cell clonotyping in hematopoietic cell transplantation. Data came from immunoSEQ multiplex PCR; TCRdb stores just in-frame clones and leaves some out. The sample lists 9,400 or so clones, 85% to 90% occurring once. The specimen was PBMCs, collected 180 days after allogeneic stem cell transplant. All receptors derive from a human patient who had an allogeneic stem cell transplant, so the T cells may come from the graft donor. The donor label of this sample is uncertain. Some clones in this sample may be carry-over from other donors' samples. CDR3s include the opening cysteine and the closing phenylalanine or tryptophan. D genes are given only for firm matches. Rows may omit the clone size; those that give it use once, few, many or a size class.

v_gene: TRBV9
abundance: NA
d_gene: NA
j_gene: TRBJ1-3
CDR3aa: CASSVRGFGSGNTIYF
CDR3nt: TGTGCCAGCAGCGTAAGGGGCTTCGGCTCTGGAAACACCATATATTTT

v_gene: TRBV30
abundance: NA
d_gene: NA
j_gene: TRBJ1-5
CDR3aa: CAWRANLGANQPQHF
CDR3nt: TGTGCCTGGAGGGCTAATTTAGGGGCTAATCAGCCCCAGCATTTT

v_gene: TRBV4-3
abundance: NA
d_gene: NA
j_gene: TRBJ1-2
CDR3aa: CASSQEPQGNYGYTF
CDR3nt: TGCGCCAGCAGCCAAGAACCCCAGGGAAACTATGGCTACACCTTC

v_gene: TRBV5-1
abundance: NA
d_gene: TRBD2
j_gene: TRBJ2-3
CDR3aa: CASSLTAGGRTDTQYF
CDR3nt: TGCGCCAGCAGCTTGACGGCGGGGGGGCGCACAGATACGCAGTATTTT

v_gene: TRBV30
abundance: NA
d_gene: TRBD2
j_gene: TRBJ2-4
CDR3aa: CAWTPGGGIQYF
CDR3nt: TGTGCCTGGACTCCCGGGGGGGGCATTCAGTACTTC

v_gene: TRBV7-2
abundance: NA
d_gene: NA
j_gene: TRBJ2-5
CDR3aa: CASSSQGLGQETQYF
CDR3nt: TGTGCCAGCAGCTCCCAGGGTTTGGGGCAAGAGACCCAGTACTTC

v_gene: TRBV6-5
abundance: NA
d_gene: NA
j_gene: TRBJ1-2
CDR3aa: CASSLTQNYGYTF
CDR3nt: TGTGCCAGCAGTCTAACACAGAACTATGGCTACACCTTC

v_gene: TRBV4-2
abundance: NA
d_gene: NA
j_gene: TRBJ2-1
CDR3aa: CASSQEGMRNEQFF
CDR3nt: TGTGCCAGCAGCCAAGAAGGGATGAGGAATGAGCAGTTCTTC

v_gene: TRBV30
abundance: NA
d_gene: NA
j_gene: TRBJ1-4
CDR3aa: CACLGEKLFF
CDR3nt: TGTGCCTGTCTAGGGGAAAAACTGTTTTTT

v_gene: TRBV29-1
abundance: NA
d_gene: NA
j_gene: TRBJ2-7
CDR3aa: CSANDGVPYEQYF
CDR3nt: TGCAGCGCAAATGATGGGGTCCCCTACGAGCAGTACTTC

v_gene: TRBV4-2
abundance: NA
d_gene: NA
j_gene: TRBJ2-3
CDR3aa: CASSQETSTDTQYF
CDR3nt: TGTGCCAGCAGCCAAGAGACTAGCACAGATACGCAGTATTTT

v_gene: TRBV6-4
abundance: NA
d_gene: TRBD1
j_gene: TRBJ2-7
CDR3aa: CASSADRASYEQYF
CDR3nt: TGTGCCAGCAGCGCGGACAGGGCCTCCTACGAGCAGTACTTC

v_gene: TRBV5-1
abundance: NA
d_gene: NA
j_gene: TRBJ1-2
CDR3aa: CASSLSGSEVDGYTF
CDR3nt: TGCGCCAGCAGCTTATCGGGTTCTGAAGTAGATGGCTACACCTTC

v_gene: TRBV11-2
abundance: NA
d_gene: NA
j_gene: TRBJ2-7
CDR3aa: CASSLARGEQYF
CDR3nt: TGTGCCAGCAGCTTAGCCAGGGGCGAGCAGTACTTC

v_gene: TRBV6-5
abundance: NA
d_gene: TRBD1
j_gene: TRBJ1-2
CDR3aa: CASGPADRVFGYTF
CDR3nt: TGTGCCAGCGGGCCCGCGGACAGGGTTTTCGGCTACACCTTC

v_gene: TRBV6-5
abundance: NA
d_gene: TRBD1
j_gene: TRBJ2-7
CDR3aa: CASKGRGSSYEQYF
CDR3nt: TGTGCCAGCAAAGGCAGGGGGAGCTCCTACGAGCAGTACTTC

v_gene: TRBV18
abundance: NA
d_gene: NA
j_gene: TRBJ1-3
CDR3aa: CASSQAGNTIYF
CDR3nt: TGTGCCAGCTCACAAGCGGGAAACACCATATATTTT

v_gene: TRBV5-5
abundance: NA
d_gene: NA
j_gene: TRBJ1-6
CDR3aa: CASDNAAEPYNSPLHF
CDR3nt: TGTGCCAGCGATAACGCGGCCGAACCTTATAATTCACCCCTCCACTTT

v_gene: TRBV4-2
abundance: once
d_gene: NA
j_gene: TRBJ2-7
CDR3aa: CASSQDVGRKQYF
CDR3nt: TGTGCCAGCAGCCAAGACGTTGGACGAAAGCAGTACTTC

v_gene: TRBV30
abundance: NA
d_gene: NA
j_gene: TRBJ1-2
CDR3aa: CAWSVTKGTGYTF
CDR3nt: TGTGCCTGGAGTGTAACTAAGGGAACCGGCTACACCTTC

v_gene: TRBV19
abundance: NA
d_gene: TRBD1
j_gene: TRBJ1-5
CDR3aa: CASRPGQGVQPQHF
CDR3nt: TGTGCCAGTAGGCCGGGACAGGGGGTACAGCCCCAGCATTTT

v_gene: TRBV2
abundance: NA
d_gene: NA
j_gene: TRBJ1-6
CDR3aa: CASTVDSSYNSPLHF
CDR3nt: TGTGCCAGCACCGTTGACAGCTCCTATAATTCACCCCTCCACTTT

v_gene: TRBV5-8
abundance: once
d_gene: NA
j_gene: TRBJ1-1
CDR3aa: CASSLDRNTEAFF
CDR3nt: TGTGCCAGCAGCCTGGACAGGAACACTGAAGCTTTCTTT

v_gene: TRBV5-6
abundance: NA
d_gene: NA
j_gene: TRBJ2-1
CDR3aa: CASSLRQVDYNEQFF
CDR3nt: TGTGCCAGCAGCTTAAGACAGGTAGATTACAATGAGCAGTTCTTC

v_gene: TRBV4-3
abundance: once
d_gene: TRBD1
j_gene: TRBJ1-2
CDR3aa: CASSPQPGQGLYNYGYTF
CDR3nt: TGCGCCAGCAGCCCCCAACCGGGACAGGGCCTTTATAACTATGGCTACACCTTC

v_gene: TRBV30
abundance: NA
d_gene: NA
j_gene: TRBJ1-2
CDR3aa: CAWIGGNNYGYTF
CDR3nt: TGTGCCTGGATAGGGGGGAACAACTATGGCTACACCTTC

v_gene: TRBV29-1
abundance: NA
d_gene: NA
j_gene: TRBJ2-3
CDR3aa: CSVRQVVTRDTQYF
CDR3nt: TGCAGCGTTCGACAGGTGGTCACGAGAGATACGCAGTATTTT

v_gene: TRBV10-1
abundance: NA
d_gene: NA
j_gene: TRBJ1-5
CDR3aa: CASSPALGGPQHF
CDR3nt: TGCGCCAGCAGTCCTGCTTTGGGAGGGCCCCAGCATTTT

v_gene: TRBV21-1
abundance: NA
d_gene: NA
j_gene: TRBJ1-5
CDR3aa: CASSKGSLRQGAQPQHF
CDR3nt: TGTGCCAGCAGCAAAGGTTCTCTAAGGCAGGGGGCTCAGCCCCAGCATTTT

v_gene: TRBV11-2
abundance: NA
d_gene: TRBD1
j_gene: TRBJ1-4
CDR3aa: CASSSGTGYEKLFF
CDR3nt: TGTGCCAGCAGCTCCGGGACAGGGTATGAAAAACTGTTTTTT

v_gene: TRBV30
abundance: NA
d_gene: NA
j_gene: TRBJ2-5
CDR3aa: CAWSLSGGFQETQYF
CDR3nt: TGTGCCTGGAGCCTTAGCGGAGGGTTCCAAGAGACCCAGTACTTC

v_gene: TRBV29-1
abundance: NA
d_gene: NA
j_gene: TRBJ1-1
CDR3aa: CSVPTGAGNTEAFF
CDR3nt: TGCAGCGTTCCAACAGGCGCGGGGAACACTGAAGCTTTCTTT

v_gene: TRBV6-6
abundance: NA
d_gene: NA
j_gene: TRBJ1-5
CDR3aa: CASTRISREGQHF
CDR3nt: TGTGCCAGCACCAGAATCTCAAGAGAAGGGCAGCATTTT

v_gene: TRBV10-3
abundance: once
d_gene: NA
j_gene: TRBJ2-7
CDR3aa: CAISETGHLARDF
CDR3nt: TGTGCCATCAGTGAGACGGGACATCTGGCCAGGGACTTC

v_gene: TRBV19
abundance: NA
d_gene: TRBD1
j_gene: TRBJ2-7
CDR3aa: CASSIATGESYEQYF
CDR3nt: TGTGCCAGTAGTATAGCGACAGGGGAGTCCTACGAGCAGTACTTC

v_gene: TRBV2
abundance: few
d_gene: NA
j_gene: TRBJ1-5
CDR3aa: CASKVSDGSNQPQHF
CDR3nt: TGTGCCAGCAAAGTGTCGGACGGAAGCAATCAGCCCCAGCATTTT

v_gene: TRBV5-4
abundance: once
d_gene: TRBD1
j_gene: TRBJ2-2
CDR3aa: CASSPRQGGTTGELFF
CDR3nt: TGTGCCAGCAGCCCCCGACAGGGGGGTACCACCGGGGAGCTGTTTTTT

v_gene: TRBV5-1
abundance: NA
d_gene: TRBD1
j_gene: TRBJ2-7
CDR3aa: CASSHTGGNSYEQYF
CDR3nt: TGCGCCAGCAGCCATACAGGGGGCAACTCCTACGAGCAGTACTTC

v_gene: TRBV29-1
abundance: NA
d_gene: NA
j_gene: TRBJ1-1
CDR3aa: CSVPRGGRASVNTEAFF
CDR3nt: TGCAGCGTTCCCCGAGGGGGGAGAGCCAGCGTGAACACTGAAGCTTTCTTT

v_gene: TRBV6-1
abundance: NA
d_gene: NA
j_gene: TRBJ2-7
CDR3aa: CAMSRDQNLYEQYF
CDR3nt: TGTGCCATGTCCCGGGACCAAAACCTCTACGAGCAGTACTTC

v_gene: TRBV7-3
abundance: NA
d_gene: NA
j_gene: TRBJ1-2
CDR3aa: CASSPTGSAYGYTF
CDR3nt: TGTGCCAGCAGCCCCACAGGGTCGGCCTATGGCTACACCTTC

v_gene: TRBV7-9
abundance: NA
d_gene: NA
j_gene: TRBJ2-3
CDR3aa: CASSRGSGTDTQYF
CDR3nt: TGTGCCAGCAGCCGAGGTAGCGGCACAGATACGCAGTATTTT

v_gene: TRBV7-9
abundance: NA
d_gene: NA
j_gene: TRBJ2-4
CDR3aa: CASSPSGEQRLAKNIQYF
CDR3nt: TGTGCCAGCAGCCCTTCCGGGGAGCAGCGGTTAGCCAAAAACATTCAGTACTTC

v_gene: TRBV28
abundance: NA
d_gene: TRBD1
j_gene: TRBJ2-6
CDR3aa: CASRTGTVGSGANVLTF
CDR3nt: TGTGCCAGCAGAACCGGGACAGTTGGCTCTGGGGCCAACGTCCTGACTTTC

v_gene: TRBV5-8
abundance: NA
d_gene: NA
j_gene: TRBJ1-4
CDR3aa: CASSGLEQATNEKLFF
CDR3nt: TGTGCCAGCAGCGGGCTTGAGCAGGCCACTAATGAAAAACTGTTTTTT

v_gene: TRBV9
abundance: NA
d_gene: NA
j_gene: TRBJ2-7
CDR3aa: CASSATVSYEQYF
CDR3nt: TGTGCCAGCAGCGCGACGGTGTCCTACGAGCAGTACTTC

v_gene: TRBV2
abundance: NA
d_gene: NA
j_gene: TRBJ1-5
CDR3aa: CASSQEGAHQPQHF
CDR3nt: TGTGCCAGCAGCCAGGAGGGCGCGCATCAGCCCCAGCATTTT

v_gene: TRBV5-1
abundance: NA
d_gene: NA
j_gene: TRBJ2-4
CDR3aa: CASSERGVAKNIQYF
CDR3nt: TGCGCCAGCAGCGAAAGAGGGGTAGCCAAAAACATTCAGTACTTC

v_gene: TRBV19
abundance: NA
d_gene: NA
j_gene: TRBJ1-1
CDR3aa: CASSIAGRMVAEAFF
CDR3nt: TGTGCCAGTAGTATAGCGGGGAGGATGGTTGCTGAAGCTTTCTTT

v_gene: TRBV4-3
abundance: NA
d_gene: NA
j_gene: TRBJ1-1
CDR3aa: CASSQDTGGARKAFF
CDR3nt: TGCGCCAGCAGCCAAGATACGGGCGGGGCCCGGAAGGCTTTCTTT

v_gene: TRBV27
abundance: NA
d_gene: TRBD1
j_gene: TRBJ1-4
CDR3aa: CASRKQGAKEKLFF
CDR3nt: TGTGCCAGCAGGAAGCAGGGGGCTAAAGAAAAACTGTTTTTT

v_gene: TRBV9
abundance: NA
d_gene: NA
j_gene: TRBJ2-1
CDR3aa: CASSPDGTQVNEQFF
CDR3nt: TGTGCCAGCAGCCCCGACGGGACCCAGGTCAATGAGCAGTTCTTC

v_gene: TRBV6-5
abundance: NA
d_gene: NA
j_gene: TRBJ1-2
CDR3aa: CASSWGPSYGYTF
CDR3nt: TGTGCCAGCAGTTGGGGGCCTTCCTATGGCTACACCTTC

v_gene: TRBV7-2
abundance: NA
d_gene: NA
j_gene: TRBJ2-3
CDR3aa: CASSSTRGTDTQYF
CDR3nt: TGTGCCAGCAGCTCGACACGGGGCACAGATACGCAGTATTTT

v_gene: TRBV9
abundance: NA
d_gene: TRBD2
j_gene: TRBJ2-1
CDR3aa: CASSVGRSGGHSYNEQFF
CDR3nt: TGTGCCAGCAGCGTAGGCAGGAGCGGGGGCCACTCCTACAATGAGCAGTTCTTC

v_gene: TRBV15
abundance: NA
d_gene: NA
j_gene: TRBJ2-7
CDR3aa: CATSRGDYEQYF
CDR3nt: TGTGCCACCAGCAGAGGGGATTACGAGCAGTACTTC

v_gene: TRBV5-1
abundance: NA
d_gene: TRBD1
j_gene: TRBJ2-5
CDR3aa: CASRETGEETQYF
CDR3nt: TGCGCCAGCAGGGAGACAGGGGAAGAGACCCAGTACTTC

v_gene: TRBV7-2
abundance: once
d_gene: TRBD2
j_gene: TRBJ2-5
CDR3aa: CASSLAGGSHETQYF
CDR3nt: TGTGCCAGCAGCTTAGCCGGGGGGTCCCACGAGACCCAGTACTTC

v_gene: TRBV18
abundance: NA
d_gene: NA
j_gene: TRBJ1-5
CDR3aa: CASSVGSGNQPQHF
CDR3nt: TGTGCCAGCTCAGTTGGGTCTGGCAATCAGCCCCAGCATTTT

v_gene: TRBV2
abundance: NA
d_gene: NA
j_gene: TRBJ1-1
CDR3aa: CASSGQTSEAFF
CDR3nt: TGTGCCAGCAGTGGACAGACCTCTGAAGCTTTCTTT